This T cell receptor (beta chain) was found in a study of identical twins (TCRdb year 2016). For the study in its entirety: The study deep-sequenced TCR alpha and beta repertoires from monozygotic twins, unrelated adults of various ages and cord blood to test whether fetal clonotypes persist. To rule out contamination, replicate twin experiments were performed at different times with different library preparation protocols.

The method was 5' RACE. These reads were obtained on an Illumina HiSeq 2000. A universal primer binding site was added through template switching, and the final cDNA carried a unique molecular identifier so that TCR cDNA molecules could be counted accurately. Specific primers in the conserved constant-segment region were used to synthesize first-strand cDNA for TCR alpha and beta chains. To control for contamination, each cDNA library was double barcoded with a SMART-Mk sample barcode plus Illumina barcodes. TruSeq adapter sequences along with Illumina sample barcodes were introduced in two successive PCR steps. Sequencing of the TCR alpha and beta cDNA libraries was done on the Illumina HiSeq platform using custom primers. Under the source paper's analysis protocol: MiGEC was used to process raw reads and extract unique molecular identifiers, and MiXCR was used to find CDR3 positions. For each individual, recombination models were inferred using an EM algorithm with the repgenHMM and IGoR tools. Shared clonotype analysis was performed with the tcR package in R, normalizing sharing by the product of cloneset sizes. To study raw recombination without the effects of thymic and clonal selection, out-of-frame nonproductive sequences were analyzed. Using fastp trimming at Q25 and MiXCR clonotype assembly, TCRdb reanalyzed the public sequencing data and kept in-frame beta chains. When rows share a CDR3 protein, they turn into one entry using the most common DNA and genes. The V and J calls come from TCRdb's annotation, not from the publication. A total of 300,000 to 400,000 distinct CDR3 sequences appear in this sample, approximately 8.8% of them only once. The ten largest clones capture about 8.1% of the sample.

V and J are truncated by 0 bases and 5 bases respectively, leaving an intervening sequence of 12 bases. The CDR3 measures 15 amino acids from cysteine to phenylalanine. This entry keeps only the CDR3 DNA: 45 bases, framed from base 1. In the germline V gene, CDR1 corresponds to MGHDK and CDR2 to SYGVNS. Overall study results and their limits: Invariant T cells such as MAIT and iNKT could partly confound zero-insertion analyses, though diverse VJ usage argued against this for most clonotypes. Excess twin sharing in beta out-of-frame sequences was weaker because fewer shared sequences lowered the signal-to-noise ratio. Because the same donors could not be followed over many years, conclusions were based on cross-sectional statistical analysis. Compared with coincidental sharing between unrelated individuals, out-of-frame TCR alpha sequences shared between twins had an excess of sequences with low generation probability. Abundant cord blood beta clonotypes carried fewer insertions; young adult naive repertoires showed a weaker similar trend, while memory repertoires showed none. Out-of-frame TCR alpha sharing in monozygotic twins was systematically underestimated by recombination models, whereas sharing between unrelated individuals was in agreement with the recombination models.

Every donor was a healthy Caucasian. The study also sequenced three unrelated non-twin adults: a male aged 18 to 29, a male aged 50 to 59 and a female aged 50 to 59. Miltenyi CD45RO+ enrichment and human naive T-cell isolation kits were used to isolate memory (CD45RO+) and naive T cells from PBMC. About this clonotype itself: No cognate antigen has been identified for it. Qualities for individual bases were not recorded, and no much larger clone is one base off.

The clonotype comes from a woman aged 45-60 years in good health. The rearrangement combines TRBV25-1 with TRBJ2-3, with the D gene uncertain. The source material was naive T cells sorted from blood. Reading the label with the study, this specimen's cell subset or site is: cells isolated with a human naive T-cell isolation kit. CDR3 sequence: CASSEYGTAKDTQYF. The nucleotide sequence is given as TGTGCCAGCAGTGAATACGGTACAGCGAAAGATACGCAGTATTTT.